Listed here are 15 T cell receptor beta chains from one sample, sequenced in a study of beta chain features in type 1 diabetes. Study-wide results and caveats: When Type 1 diabetes patients were examined, their TCRB CDR3s proved moderately but significantly shorter in all four CD4+ subsets.

Isolated RNA was reverse transcribed in full, so expressed TCRB transcripts were sequenced. Sequenced by immunoSEQ multiplex PCR; TCRdb stores in-frame clones only, minus some. The table lists around 130,000 clones, about 17% of them singletons. Their cognate antigens are unknown. The sequenced material came from central memory CD4+ T cells from blood. All receptors come from a man aged 25-45 years with type 1 diabetes.

In DNA form, the CDR3 reads TGTGCCAGCAGCTTAGGAGGCTCCTACAATGAGCAGTTCTTC. Translated: CASSLGGSYNEQFF. The chain links TRBV7-8 to TRBJ2-1; D call uncertain. V lost 1 base and J lost 0, with 4 bases in between. CDR3 length: 14 amino acids. Germline V CDR1 and CDR2: SGHVS, FQNEAQ.

A few counts support this clone. V usage is TRBV4-1 and J usage is TRBJ1-2; D is unresolved. The V gene's germline CDR1 is MGHRA and CDR2 YSYEKL. V was cut by 0 bases and J by 9 bases, with 8 bases left in between. The CDR3 totals 12 residues. CDR3: CASSQDLIRYTF. CDR3 DNA sequence: TGCGCCAGCAGCCAAGATCTGATCCGCTACACCTTC.

By share, this clone counts as medium-sized (0.01 to 0.1%). J is TRBJ2-3 and V is TRBV7-2, with D possibly being TRBD2 (5 bases). The CDR3 has 15 amino acids. V dropped 4 bases and J dropped 2 bases, with 13 bases sitting between them. Germline V gives CDR1 SGHTA, CDR2 FQGNSA. CDR3 sequence reads: CASSWVGGPTDTQYF. CDR3 coding DNA: TGTGCCAGCAGCTGGGTAGGCGGGCCCACAGATACGCAGTATTTT.

This rearrangement joins TRBV18 to TRBJ2-5, with 8 bases lining up with TRBD1. In germline, CDR1 is KGHSH, CDR2 LQKENI. Germline trimming cut 4 bases from V and 5 bases from J; bases unmatched to any gene: 6. The CDR3 covers 14 residues. CDR3 sequence reads: CASSRGQGSETQYF. CDR3 sequence (DNA): TGTGCCAGCTCACGAGGACAGGGTAGTGAGACCCAGTACTTC.

The chain has TRBV19 and TRBJ2-7; TRBD1 matches 8 bases. The CDR3 extends over 12 amino acids. The trim removed 3 bases at V and 11 bases at J, leaving 6 bases unmatched. CDR1 and CDR2 (germline): LNHDA, SQIVND (reference sequence). The CDR3 DNA is TGTGCCAGTAGTATGGAGGACAGGGAGAAGTACTTC. It specifies CASSMEDREKYF.

This clone was seen a handful of times. The rearrangement uses TRBV29-1 and TRBJ2-1; no clear D gene. The CDR3 totals 12 residues. CDR1 and CDR2 (germline): SQVTM, ANQGSEA. Trimming stripped 8 bases from V and 7 bases from J, with 15 bases between. The CDR3 loop is CSPFSAANEQFF. The CDR3 nucleotides are TGCAGCCCCTTTAGTGCGGCAAATGAGCAGTTCTTC.

The gene calls are TRBV21-1 and TRBJ2-2. TRBV21-1 is described as a pseudogene. The CDR3 is 16 amino acids. The CDR3 DNA follows: TGTGCCAGCAGCAAAATGCGCCAGTCGAACACCGGGGAGCTGTTTTTT. Protein: CASSKMRQSNTGELFF.

This clone was observed a handful of times. J is TRBJ2-7 and V is TRBV5-1, with 9 nucleotides matching TRBD1. V trimming: 4 bases; J trimming: 4 bases; junction bases outside the gene matches: 12. Looked up from germline, CDR1 is SGHRS and CDR2 is YFSETQ. The CDR3 totals 16 residues. CDR3 nucleotides: TGCGCCAGCAGCACGGGGACAGGGATCGGGAAATACGAGCAGTACTTC. This gives the protein CASSTGTGIGKYEQYF.

This clone turned up a few times. J is TRBJ1-6 and V is TRBV9; TRBD1 aligns across 9 bases. The CDR3 loop spans 15 amino acids. The junction had 2 bases not matched to a gene; V was cut back by 0 bases and J by 7 bases. CDR1 is SGDLS and CDR2 is YYNGEE in the germline V gene. As DNA, the CDR3 is TGTGCCAGCAGCGTAGCTGGACAGGGGAATTCACCCCTCCACTTT. Its protein product is CASSVAGQGNSPLHF.

This clone has a count of ten or more. The V gene is TRBV5-1, the J gene TRBJ1-2; 7 nucleotides match TRBD1. CDR1 and CDR2 from the germline V gene are SGHRS and YFSETQ. This CDR3 is 14 amino acids long. With 4 bases clipped from V and 7 bases from J, the junction kept 10 bases outside the gene matches. CDR3 amino acids: CASSPDRVMIGYTF. The CDR3 DNA sequence: TGCGCCAGCAGCCCCGACAGGGTGATGATTGGCTACACCTTC. Together with reference TRBV5-1 and TRBJ1-2, the CDR3 gives the full variable domain: KAGVTQTPRYLIKTRGQQVTLSCSPISGHRSVSWYQQTPGQGLQFLFEYFSETQRNKGNFPGRFSGRQFSNSRSEMNVSTLELGDSALYLCASSPDRVMIGYTFGSGTRLTVV.

There are a few counts of this clone. The rearrangement joins TRBV6-6 to TRBJ2-6; D ambiguous. Trimming took 6 bases from V and 0 from J, leaving 9 bases between them. Germline loops: CDR1 MNHNY, CDR2 SVGAGI (reference sequence). The CDR3 length is 15 residues. CDR3 region: CASRRHSSGANVLTF. As DNA, the CDR3 is TGTGCCAGCAGACGACACAGCTCTGGGGCCAACGTCCTGACTTTC.

The chain recombines TRBV11-2 with TRBJ2-5; perhaps TRBD1 as D (5 bases). The CDR3 spans 16 residues. Trimming stripped 4 bases from V and 5 bases from J, with 20 bases between. The germline V gene encodes CDR1 SGHAT and CDR2 FQNNGV. The CDR3: CASSSRLRASVETQYF. The CDR3 nucleotides are TGTGCCAGCAGCTCTAGGCTCAGGGCCTCTGTTGAGACCCAGTACTTC. The full variable domain, completed using reference TRBV11-2 and TRBJ2-5, is EAGVAQSPRYKIIEKRQSVAFWCNPISGHATLYWYQQILGQGPKLLIQFQNNGVVDDSQLPKDRFSAERLKGVDSTLKIQPAKLEDSAVYLCASSSRLRASVETQYFGPGTRLLVL.

This CDR3 is CASSFFDTDQETQYF. DNA of the CDR3: TGTGCCAGCAGCTTTTTCGACACGGACCAAGAGACCCAGTACTTC. The gene calls are TRBV7-2 and TRBJ2-5, with no clear D. CDR1 is SGHTA and CDR2 is FQGNSA in the germline V gene. The V and J ends lost 3 bases and 0 bases respectively, with 11 bases between them. This CDR3 contains 15 residues.

This clone was recorded a few times. This chain links TRBV19 with TRBJ1-5; D not certain. The CDR3 is made up of 13 amino acids. The ends were cut back, 0 bases at V and 5 bases at J, with 5 bases in the middle. Looked up from germline, CDR1 is LNHDA and CDR2 is SQIVND (reference sequence). The CDR3 DNA reads TGTGCCAGTAGTATAGAGAATTATCAGCCCCAGCATTTT. Protein: CASSIENYQPQHF.

V and J are TRBV25-1 and TRBJ1-6, with TRBD1 identical over 7 bases. The CDR3 runs to 17 residues. Germline V gene lookup returns CDR1 MGHDK and CDR2 SYGVNS. Losses at the gene ends were 4 bases for V and 0 bases for J; bases not matched to a gene: 6. The DNA of the CDR3 is TGTGCCAGCAGTGTAGCAGGGGGAAGCTCCTATAATTCACCCCTCCACTTT. Encoded protein: CASSVAGGSSYNSPLHF.